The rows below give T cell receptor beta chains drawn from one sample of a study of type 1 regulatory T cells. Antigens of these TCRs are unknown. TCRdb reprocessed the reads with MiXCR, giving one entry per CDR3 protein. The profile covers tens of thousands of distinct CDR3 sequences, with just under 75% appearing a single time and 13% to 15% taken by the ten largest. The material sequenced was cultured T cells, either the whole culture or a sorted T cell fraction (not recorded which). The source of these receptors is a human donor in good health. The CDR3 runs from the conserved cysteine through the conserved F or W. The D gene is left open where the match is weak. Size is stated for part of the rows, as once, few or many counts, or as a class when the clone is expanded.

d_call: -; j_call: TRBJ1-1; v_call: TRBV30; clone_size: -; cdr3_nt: TGTGCCTCCGGGGGAAACACTGAAGCTTTCTTT; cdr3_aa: CASGGNTEAFF
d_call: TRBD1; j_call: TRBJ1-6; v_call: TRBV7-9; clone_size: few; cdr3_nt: TGTGCCAGCAGCTTGGGACAGGGGCAATCACCCCTCCACTTT; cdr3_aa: CASSLGQGQSPLHF
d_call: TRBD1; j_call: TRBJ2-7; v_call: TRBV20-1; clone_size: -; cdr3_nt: TGCAGTGCTAGTACCCAGGGGGCCGCGTACGAGCAGTACTTC; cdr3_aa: CSASTQGAAYEQYF
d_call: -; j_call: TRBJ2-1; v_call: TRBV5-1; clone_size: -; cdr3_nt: TGCGCCAGCAGCCCCGGACACGCCGTCTATGAGCAGTTCTTC; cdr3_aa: CASSPGHAVYEQFF
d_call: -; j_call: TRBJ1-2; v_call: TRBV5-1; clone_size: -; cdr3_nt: TGCGCCAGCAGCTTGGGGTCCCCTAACTATGGCTACACCTTC; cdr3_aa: CASSLGSPNYGYTF
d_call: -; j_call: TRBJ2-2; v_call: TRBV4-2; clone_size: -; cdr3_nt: TGTGCCAGCAGCCCGGGGTGGGTGGGCACCGGGGAGCTGTTTTTT; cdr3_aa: CASSPGWVGTGELFF
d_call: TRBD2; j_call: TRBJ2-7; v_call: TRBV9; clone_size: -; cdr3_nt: TGTGCCAGCAGCGTAGGGGGACTAGCTACCTCCGAGCAGTACTTC; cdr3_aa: CASSVGGLATSEQYF
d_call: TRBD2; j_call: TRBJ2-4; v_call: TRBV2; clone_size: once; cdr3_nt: TGTGCCAGCAGTGGCGGACTAGCGGGGGGGGGCGGCATTCAGTACTTC; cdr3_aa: CASSGGLAGGGGIQYF
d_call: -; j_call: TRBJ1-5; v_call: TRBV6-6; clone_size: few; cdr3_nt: TGTGCCAGCAGTTACTCGAGGCAGTATAGCAATCAGCCCCAGCATTTT; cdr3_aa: CASSYSRQYSNQPQHF
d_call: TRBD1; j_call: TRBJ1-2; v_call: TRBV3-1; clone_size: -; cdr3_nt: TGTGCCAGCAGCCAAGGTCCGACAGGGATTTATGGCTACACCTTC; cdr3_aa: CASSQGPTGIYGYTF
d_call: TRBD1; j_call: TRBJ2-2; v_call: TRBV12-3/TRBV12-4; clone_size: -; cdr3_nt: TGTGCCAGCAGTACAACAGGGGGCCTTGGGCCGAACACCGGGGAGCTGTTTTTT; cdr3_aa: CASSTTGGLGPNTGELFF
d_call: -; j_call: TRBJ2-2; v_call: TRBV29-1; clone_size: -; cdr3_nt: TGCAGCGTTGGCAGCGAAACCGGGGAGCTGTTTTTT; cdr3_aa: CSVGSETGELFF
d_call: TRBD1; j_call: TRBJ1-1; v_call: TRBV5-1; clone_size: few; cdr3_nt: TGCGCCAGCAGCTTGGGACAGGGGGGACTGAACACTGAAGCTTTCTTT; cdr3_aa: CASSLGQGGLNTEAFF
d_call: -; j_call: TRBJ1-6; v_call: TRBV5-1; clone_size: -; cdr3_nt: TGCGCCAGCAGCTTGGGGACAGTCCGAGATTCACCCCTCCACTTT; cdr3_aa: CASSLGTVRDSPLHF
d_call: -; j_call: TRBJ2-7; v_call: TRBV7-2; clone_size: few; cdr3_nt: TGTGCCAGCAGCATAAAAGCCCCGGGACCTTACGAGCAGTACTTC; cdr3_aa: CASSIKAPGPYEQYF
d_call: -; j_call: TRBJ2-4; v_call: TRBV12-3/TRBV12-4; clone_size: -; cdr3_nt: TGTGCCAGCAGTTTTGCGGTCCAGGGGAAAAACATTCAGTACTTC; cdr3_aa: CASSFAVQGKNIQYF
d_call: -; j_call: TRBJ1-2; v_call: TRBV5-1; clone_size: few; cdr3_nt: TGCGCCAGCAGCTTGTCGGGGGCTTATGGCTACACCTTC; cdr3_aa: CASSLSGAYGYTF
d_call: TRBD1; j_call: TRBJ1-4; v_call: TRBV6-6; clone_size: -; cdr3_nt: TGTGCCAGTAACAGGGGATCTGATGAAAAACTGTTTTTT; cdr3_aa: CASNRGSDEKLFF
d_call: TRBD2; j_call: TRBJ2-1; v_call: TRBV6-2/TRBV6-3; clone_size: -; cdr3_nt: TGTGCCAGCAGTTACTCGGGACTAGCGGGGATCTCCTACAATGAGCAGTTCTTC; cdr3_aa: CASSYSGLAGISYNEQFF
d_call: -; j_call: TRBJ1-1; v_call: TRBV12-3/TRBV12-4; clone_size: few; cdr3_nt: TGTGCCAGCAGTTCCCCGGGGCTGAACACTGAAGCTTTCTTT; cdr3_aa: CASSSPGLNTEAFF
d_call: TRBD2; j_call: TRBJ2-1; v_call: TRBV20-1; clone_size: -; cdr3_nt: TGCAGTGCTAGTCCGGGGGGAGGCAATGAGCAGTTCTTC; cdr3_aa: CSASPGGGNEQFF
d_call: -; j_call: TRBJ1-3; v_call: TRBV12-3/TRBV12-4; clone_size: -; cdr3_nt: TGTGCCAGCAGTCCTACAGGGTTCTTTGGCTCTGGAAACACCATATATTTT; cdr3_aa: CASSPTGFFGSGNTIYF
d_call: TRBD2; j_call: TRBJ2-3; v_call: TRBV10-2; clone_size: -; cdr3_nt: TGCGTCAGCAGGCCGGGGGGGCTGGGCACAGATACGCAGTATTTT; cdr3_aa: CVSRPGGLGTDTQYF
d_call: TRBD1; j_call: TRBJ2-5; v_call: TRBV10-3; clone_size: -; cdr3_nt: TGTGCCATCACCGGGACAGCCCAAGAGACCCAGTACTTC; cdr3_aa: CAITGTAQETQYF
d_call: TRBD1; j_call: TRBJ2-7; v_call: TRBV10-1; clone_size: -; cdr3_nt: TGCGCCAGCAGTGAGTCTCTGGGACAGGGAGTATACGAGCAGTACTTC; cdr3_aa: CASSESLGQGVYEQYF
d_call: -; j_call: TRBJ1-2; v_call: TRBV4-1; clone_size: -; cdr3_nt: TGCGCCAGCAGCCAAGATGGGCGGGAAGCGACGGCCAACTATGGCTACACCTTC; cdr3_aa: CASSQDGREATANYGYTF
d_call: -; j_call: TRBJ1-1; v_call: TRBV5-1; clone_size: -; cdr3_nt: TGCGCCAGCAGCTCCTCAGCGGGTGCCACTGAAGCTTTCTTT; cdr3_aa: CASSSSAGATEAFF
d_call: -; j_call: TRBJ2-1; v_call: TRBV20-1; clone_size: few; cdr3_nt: TGCAGTGCTACAACACGGGGGAAACTCTACAATGAGCAGTTCTTC; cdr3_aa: CSATTRGKLYNEQFF
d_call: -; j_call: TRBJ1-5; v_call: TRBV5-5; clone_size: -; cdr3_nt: TGTGCCAGCAGCTTGGTTGGGGCTGGTCAGCCCCAGCATTTT; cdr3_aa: CASSLVGAGQPQHF
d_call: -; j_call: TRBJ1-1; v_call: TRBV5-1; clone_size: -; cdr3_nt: TGCGCCAGCAGCCTGAGGGGGAAGCAGAACACTGAAGCTTTCTTT; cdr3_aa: CASSLRGKQNTEAFF
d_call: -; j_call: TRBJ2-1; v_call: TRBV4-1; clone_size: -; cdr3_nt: TGCGCCAGCAGCCATGCGGTATCCTACAATGAGCAGTTCTTC; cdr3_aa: CASSHAVSYNEQFF
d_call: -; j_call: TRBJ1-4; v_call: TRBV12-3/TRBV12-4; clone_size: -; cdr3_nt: TGTGCCAGCAGTTTGAGCTATGAAAAACTGTTTTTT; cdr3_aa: CASSLSYEKLFF
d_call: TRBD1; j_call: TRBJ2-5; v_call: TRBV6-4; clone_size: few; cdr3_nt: TGTGCCAGCAGTCATACGACAGGGGGCGCGGATAGAGAGACCCAGTACTTC; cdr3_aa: CASSHTTGGADRETQYF
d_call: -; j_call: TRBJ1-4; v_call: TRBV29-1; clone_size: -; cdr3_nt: TGCAGCGTTTTCCAGGAAAAACTGTTTTTT; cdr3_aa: CSVFQEKLFF
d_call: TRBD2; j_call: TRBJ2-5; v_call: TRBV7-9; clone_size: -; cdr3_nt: TGTGCCAGCAGCTATAGCGGGAGGGAAGAGACCCAGTACTTC; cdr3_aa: CASSYSGREETQYF
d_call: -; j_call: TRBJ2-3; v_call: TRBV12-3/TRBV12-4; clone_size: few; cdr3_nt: TGTGCCAGCAGACCCGGAGAGCCAGATACGCAGTATTTT; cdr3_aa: CASRPGEPDTQYF
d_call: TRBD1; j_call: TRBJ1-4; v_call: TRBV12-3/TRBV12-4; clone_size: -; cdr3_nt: TGTGCCAGCAGTCCCTACGGGACAGAGAATGAAAAACTGTTTTTT; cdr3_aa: CASSPYGTENEKLFF
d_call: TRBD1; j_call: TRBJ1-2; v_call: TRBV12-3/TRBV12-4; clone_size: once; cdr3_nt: TGTGCCAGCTCTGTCCTCCGGGACAGCTTATATGGCTACACCTTC; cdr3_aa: CASSVLRDSLYGYTF
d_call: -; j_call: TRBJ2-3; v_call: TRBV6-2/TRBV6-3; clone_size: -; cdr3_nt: TGTGCCAGCACTCCGGGGCGAGCCAGCACAGATACGCAGTATTTT; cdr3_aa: CASTPGRASTDTQYF
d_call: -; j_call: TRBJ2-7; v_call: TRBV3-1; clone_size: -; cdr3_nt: TGTGCCAGCAGCCCCTCTTCCCACGAGCAGTACTTC; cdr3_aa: CASSPSSHEQYF
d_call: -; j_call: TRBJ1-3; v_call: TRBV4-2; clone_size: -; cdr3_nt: TGTGCCAGCAGCCAAGGGCGGGCCTCTGGAAACACCATATATTTT; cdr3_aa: CASSQGRASGNTIYF
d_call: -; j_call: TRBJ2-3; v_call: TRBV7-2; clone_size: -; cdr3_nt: TGTGCCAGCAGCTTAGTAGGCTTAGATACGCAGTATTTT; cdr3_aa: CASSLVGLDTQYF
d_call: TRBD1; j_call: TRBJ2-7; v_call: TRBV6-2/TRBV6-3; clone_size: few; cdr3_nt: TGTGCCAGCAGTCGTGACAGGGGGCGTATCTACGAGCAGTACTTC; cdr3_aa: CASSRDRGRIYEQYF
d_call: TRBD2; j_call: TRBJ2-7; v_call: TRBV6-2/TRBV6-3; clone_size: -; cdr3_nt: TGTGCCAGCGTGCTAGCGGGGGGGCCGACCTACGAGCAGTACTTC; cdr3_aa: CASVLAGGPTYEQYF
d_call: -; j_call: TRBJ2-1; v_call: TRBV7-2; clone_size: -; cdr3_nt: TGTGCCAGCAGCTTCTACAGAAACACGAATGAGCAGTTCTTC; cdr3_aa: CASSFYRNTNEQFF
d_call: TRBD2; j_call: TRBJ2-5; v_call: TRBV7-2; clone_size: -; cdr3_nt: TGTGCCAGCAGCTTGTCTAGCGGGGGCGGCCAAGAGACCCAGTACTTC; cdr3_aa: CASSLSSGGGQETQYF
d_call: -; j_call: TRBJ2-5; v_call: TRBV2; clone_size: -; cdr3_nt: TGTGCCAGCAGCGTTAAACTCCCAAAAGATAACTTC; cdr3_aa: CASSVKLPKDNF
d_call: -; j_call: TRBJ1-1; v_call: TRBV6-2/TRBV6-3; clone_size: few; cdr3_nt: TGTGCCAGCAGTCAACCCCCTTTTCGCACTGAAGCTTTCTTT; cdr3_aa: CASSQPPFRTEAFF
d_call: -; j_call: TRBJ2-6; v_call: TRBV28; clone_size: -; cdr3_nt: TGTGCCAGCAGTTTAGTCTCCTTGAGCTCTGGGGCCAACGTCCTGACTTTC; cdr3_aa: CASSLVSLSSGANVLTF
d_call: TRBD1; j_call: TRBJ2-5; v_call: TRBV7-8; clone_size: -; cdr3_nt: TGTGCCAGCAGGTCCGGTGGGACAGGGAAAGAGACCCAGTACTTC; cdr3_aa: CASRSGGTGKETQYF
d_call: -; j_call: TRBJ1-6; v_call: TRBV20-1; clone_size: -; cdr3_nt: TGCAGTGCTAGGGGACGGGATAATTCACCCCTCCACTTT; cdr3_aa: CSARGRDNSPLHF
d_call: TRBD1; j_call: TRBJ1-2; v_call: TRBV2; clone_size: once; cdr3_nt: TGTGCCAGCAGTATGGGAAGGACAGGGGGAAACAGCTACACCTTC; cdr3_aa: CASSMGRTGGNSYTF
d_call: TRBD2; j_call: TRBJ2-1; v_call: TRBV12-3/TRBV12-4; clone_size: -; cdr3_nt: TGTGCCAGCAGTTCGGGCGGGGGGGCCGATTCCTACAATGAGCAGTTCTTC; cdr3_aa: CASSSGGGADSYNEQFF